The rows below give T cell receptor beta chains drawn from one sample of a study of early T cells in non-severe SARS-CoV-2 infection. TCRdb processed the 5' RACE reads anew with MiXCR; each CDR3 protein has one entry. The data show roughly 100,000 distinct CDR3 sequences, about an eighth seen once. The sequenced sample consisted of whole blood. These receptors were taken from an adult who was a healthcare worker with PCR-confirmed SARS-CoV-2 infection or an uninfected control (not recorded which). Both conserved end residues are part of each CDR3. Each record gives: clone size, D gene, J gene, V gene, CDR3 DNA, CDR3 protein. D genes are given only for firm matches. Only some rows state a clone size, as once, few, many or a class for expanded clones.

many,TRBD1,TRBJ1-5,TRBV28,TGTGCCAGCAGAAGACAGGGTAAGGAGCGACAGCCCCAGCATTTT,CASRRQGKERQPQHF
few,TRBD2,TRBJ2-1,TRBV19,TGTGCCAGTAGTATGAGGGACTACCCCCACAATGAGCAGTTCTTC,CASSMRDYPHNEQFF
many,NA,TRBJ2-5,TRBV11-3,TGTGCCAGCAGCTTTGGACCAGAGGAGACCCAGTACTTC,CASSFGPEETQYF
many,NA,TRBJ2-3,TRBV11-2,TGTGCCAGCAGCTTAGATAGGAGCACAGATACGCAGTATTTT,CASSLDRSTDTQYF
few,TRBD1,TRBJ1-3,TRBV6-2/TRBV6-3,TGTGCCAGCAGCTCTCAGCGGGGACAGGCTGGAAACACCATATATTTT,CASSSQRGQAGNTIYF
many,NA,TRBJ1-6,TRBV20-1,TGCAGTGCTAGAAGATGGGAGGCACCCCTCCACTTT,CSARRWEAPLHF
few,NA,TRBJ2-5,TRBV7-2,TGTGCCAGCAGCGTCAGGAGACTCCAAGAGACCCAGTACTTC,CASSVRRLQETQYF
few,TRBD1,TRBJ2-7,TRBV7-9,TGTGCCAGCAGCTTAGCGCTCGGGACAGGGTTCGGGGAGCAGTACTTC,CASSLALGTGFGEQYF
NA,NA,TRBJ1-5,TRBV5-4,TGTGCCAGCAGCTTGACCCCAGGGGGCAATCAGCCCCAGCATTTT,CASSLTPGGNQPQHF
NA,TRBD1,TRBJ1-1,TRBV3-1,TGTGCCAGCAGCCATGGACAGGGGCTCTCTGAAGCTTTCTTT,CASSHGQGLSEAFF
few,NA,TRBJ2-2,TRBV3-1,TGTGCCAGCAGCCGGCAGAACACCGGGGAGCTGTTTTTT,CASSRQNTGELFF
once,TRBD2,TRBJ2-3,TRBV27,TGTGCCAGCACCTTAGCGGGAGAAAGGGATACGCAGTATTTT,CASTLAGERDTQYF
few,NA,TRBJ2-3,TRBV20-1,TGCAGTGCTAGTCCTAATCAGGGGTCTAGCACAGATACGCAGTATTTT,CSASPNQGSSTDTQYF
many,TRBD1,TRBJ2-1,TRBV7-3,TGTGCCAGCAGCTTAACAGGGACAGGGGTCAATGAGCAGTTCTTC,CASSLTGTGVNEQFF
NA,NA,TRBJ1-2,TRBV29-1,TGCAGCGTTGAGGGCAAGAGCTATGGCTACACCTTC,CSVEGKSYGYTF
NA,NA,TRBJ1-1,TRBV6-1,TGTGCCAGCAGTCGAGGACGGATGAACACTGAAGCTTTCTTT,CASSRGRMNTEAFF
many,TRBD2,TRBJ2-5,TRBV4-3,TGCGCCAGCAGCCAAGGGACTAGCGGGGTCTTGGGGACCCAGTACTTC,CASSQGTSGVLGTQYF
NA,NA,TRBJ2-1,TRBV25-1,TGTGCCAGCAGTGAGACGGGGGCAGCTGAGCAGTTCTTC,CASSETGAAEQFF
many,NA,TRBJ2-3,TRBV20-1,TGCAGTGCTAGAGGTCTTCTAGACACAGATACGCAGTATTTT,CSARGLLDTDTQYF
many,NA,TRBJ1-2,TRBV12-3/TRBV12-4,TGTGCCAGCAGTAAGTCCTCGAACGGCTACACCTTC,CASSKSSNGYTF
NA,TRBD1,TRBJ2-5,TRBV28,TGTGCCACTCAAGGGACAGGAGAGACCCAGTACTTC,CATQGTGETQYF
many,TRBD2,TRBJ2-1,TRBV28,TGTGCCAGCAGCCTTGCGGGAGGGTTTATCAATGAGCAGTTCTTC,CASSLAGGFINEQFF
many,NA,TRBJ2-1,TRBV6-6,TGTGCCAGCAGTTACTCTCGTGTCTACAATGAGCAGTTCTTC,CASSYSRVYNEQFF
few,NA,TRBJ2-3,TRBV5-7,TGTGCCAGCAGCTTGAGCCTAGTGGTTTCCACAGATACGCAGTATTTT,CASSLSLVVSTDTQYF
NA,NA,TRBJ2-5,TRBV28,TGTGCCAGCAGTTTAGGGAGCTCAGAGACCCAGTACTTC,CASSLGSSETQYF
few,NA,TRBJ1-1,TRBV20-1,TGCAGTGCTATCGACGGGACCGTGGCTTTCTTT,CSAIDGTVAFF
NA,NA,TRBJ2-5,TRBV7-9,TGTGCCAGCAGCTTGTCCGAGCCGGAGACCCAGTACTTC,CASSLSEPETQYF
few,NA,TRBJ2-1,TRBV19,TGTGCCAGTAGGGAGTGGGGTGTTAATGAGCAGTTCTTC,CASREWGVNEQFF
NA,NA,TRBJ1-1,TRBV10-2,TGCGCCACCGGGGAGGGGTTGAACACTGAAGCTTTCTTT,CATGEGLNTEAFF
NA,NA,TRBJ2-7,TRBV7-6,TGTGCCAGCAGCTTAGGGGGCAGGGTCCACGAGCAGTACTTC,CASSLGGRVHEQYF
few,NA,TRBJ2-4,TRBV2,TGTGCCAGCAGTCAAATACAGGCCCGGGAAAACATTCAGTACTTC,CASSQIQARENIQYF
few,TRBD1,TRBJ1-5,TRBV20-1,TGCAGTGCTAGAGGATGGGACAGGGTAGAGCCCCAGCATTTT,CSARGWDRVEPQHF
few,TRBD1,TRBJ1-1,TRBV11-2,TGTGCCAGCAGCTTACCCAAAGTAGACAGGGGACTAGGGAACACTGAAGCTTTCTTT,CASSLPKVDRGLGNTEAFF
many,NA,TRBJ1-6,TRBV7-2,TGTGCCAGCAGCTTACTGGGCTCACCCCTCCACTTT,CASSLLGSPLHF
few,TRBD1,TRBJ2-7,TRBV10-3,TGTGCCATCGGATGGGACAGGGTTAACGAGCAGTACTTC,CAIGWDRVNEQYF
NA,NA,TRBJ1-2,TRBV30,TGTGCCTGGAGTGTAAGCCCAAGGGGGGCTAAGGGCTACACCTTC,CAWSVSPRGAKGYTF
few,TRBD1,TRBJ1-2,TRBV6-4,TGTGCCAGCCGGAACTCCGGGACAGAAGGCTACACCTTC,CASRNSGTEGYTF
few,NA,TRBJ2-2,TRBV6-2/TRBV6-3,TGTGCCAGCAGTTACCGTCAAGAGACCGGGGAGCTGTTTTTT,CASSYRQETGELFF
few,NA,TRBJ1-1,TRBV12-3/TRBV12-4,TGTGCCAGCAGTTTCCTACAGGGAAACACTGAAGCTTTCTTT,CASSFLQGNTEAFF